This is a list of T cell receptor beta chains from one sample in a study of blood T cell repertoires in COVID-19. Sequenced by immunoSEQ multiplex PCR; TCRdb stores in-frame clones only, minus some. The table records about 140,000 clones, 70% to 80% of them present only once. Sequencing used peripheral blood. These receptors were collected from a woman aged 45-60 years with active or convalescent COVID-19. Both conserved end residues are part of each CDR3. D genes are given only for firm matches. The size of a clone is reported for some rows only, either as once, few or many, or as a class for expanded clones.

abundance | j_gene | d_gene | v_gene | CDR3nt | CDR3aa
- | TRBJ2-5 | - | TRBV7-2 | TGTGCCAGCAGCCCCGACTTATCCCAAGAGACCCAGTACTTC | CASSPDLSQETQYF
- | TRBJ1-2 | - | TRBV21-1 | TGTGCCAGCAGCAATAGGACTTCGGGGGAAGGCTACACCTTC | CASSNRTSGEGYTF
- | TRBJ2-7 | - | TRBV5-6 | TGTGCCAGCAGCTTATCCGGACAGCCCTACGAGCAGTACTTC | CASSLSGQPYEQYF
few | TRBJ1-5 | - | TRBV11-2 | TGTGCCAGCAGCTTGGGGAGAGGGGGTCAGCCCCAGCATTTT | CASSLGRGGQPQHF
- | TRBJ1-2 | TRBD1 | TRBV3-1/TRBV3-2 | TGTGCCAGCAGCCTTTACGACAGGGAGGCGACGGATGGCTACACCTTC | CASSLYDREATDGYTF
- | TRBJ2-5 | TRBD2 | TRBV7-9 | TGTGCCAGCACCTGGGGGGGTGCGGAGACCCAGTACTTC | CASTWGGAETQYF
- | TRBJ1-2 | - | TRBV7-9 | TGTGCCAGCAGCCTGCAAGGGGACTATGGCTACACCTTC | CASSLQGDYGYTF
- | TRBJ1-1 | - | TRBV3-1/TRBV3-2 | TGTGCCAGCAGCCTAAAAACTGAAGCTTTCTTT | CASSLKTEAFF
- | TRBJ1-1 | - | TRBV6-2/TRBV6-3 | TGTGCCAGCAGTTACGCGGGGGCAGGGTACACTGAAGCTTTCTTT | CASSYAGAGYTEAFF
- | TRBJ2-2 | - | TRBV7-2 | TGTGCCAGCAGCTTAGATCGCGTCGGGGAGCTGTTTTTT | CASSLDRVGELFF
- | TRBJ2-1 | TRBD2 | TRBV7-7 | TGTGCCAGCAGCCGCTCTAGCGGGAGTGGAAACAATGAGCAGTTCTTC | CASSRSSGSGNNEQFF